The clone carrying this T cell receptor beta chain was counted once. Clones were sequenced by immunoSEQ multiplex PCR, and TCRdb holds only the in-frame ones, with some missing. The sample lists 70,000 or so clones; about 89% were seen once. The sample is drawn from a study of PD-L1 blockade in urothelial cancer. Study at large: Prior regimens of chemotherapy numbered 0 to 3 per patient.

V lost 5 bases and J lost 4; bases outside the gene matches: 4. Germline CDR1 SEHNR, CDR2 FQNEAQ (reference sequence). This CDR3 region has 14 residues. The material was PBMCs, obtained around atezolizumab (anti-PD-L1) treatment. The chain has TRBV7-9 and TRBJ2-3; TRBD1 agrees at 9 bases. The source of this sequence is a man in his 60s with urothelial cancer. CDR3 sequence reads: CASSPGQGSDTQYF. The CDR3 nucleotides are TGTGCCAGCAGCCCGGGACAGGGATCAGATACGCAGTATTTT.